Described below is a single T cell receptor (beta chain) sequence and its context. The target antigen is unknown. These data are taken from a study of T cell responses to AZD1222 COVID-19 vaccine. Method: immunoSEQ multiplex PCR; TCRdb's copy keeps in-frame clones and lacks some. The sample consists of some 130,000 clones, roughly 91% of them appearing once. General study points: The sample set comprised mostly white British donors with more females, and clonal diversity was possibly underestimated. Of the AZD1222 recipients, only five to seven were seropositive at baseline.

Sequencing used peripheral blood, obtained on day 0 of AZD1222 vaccination. The sequence was obtained from an adult in good health.

CDR3 region: CASIEGPYQPQHF. The CDR3 DNA follows: TGTGCCAGCATCGAAGGCCCCTATCAGCCCCAGCATTTT. V and J are TRBV2 and TRBJ1-5, with no clear D. This CDR3 contains 13 residues. V lost 7 bases and J 5 bases, leaving 12 bases between the germline ends. The V gene's germline CDR1 is SNHLY and CDR2 FYNNEI.